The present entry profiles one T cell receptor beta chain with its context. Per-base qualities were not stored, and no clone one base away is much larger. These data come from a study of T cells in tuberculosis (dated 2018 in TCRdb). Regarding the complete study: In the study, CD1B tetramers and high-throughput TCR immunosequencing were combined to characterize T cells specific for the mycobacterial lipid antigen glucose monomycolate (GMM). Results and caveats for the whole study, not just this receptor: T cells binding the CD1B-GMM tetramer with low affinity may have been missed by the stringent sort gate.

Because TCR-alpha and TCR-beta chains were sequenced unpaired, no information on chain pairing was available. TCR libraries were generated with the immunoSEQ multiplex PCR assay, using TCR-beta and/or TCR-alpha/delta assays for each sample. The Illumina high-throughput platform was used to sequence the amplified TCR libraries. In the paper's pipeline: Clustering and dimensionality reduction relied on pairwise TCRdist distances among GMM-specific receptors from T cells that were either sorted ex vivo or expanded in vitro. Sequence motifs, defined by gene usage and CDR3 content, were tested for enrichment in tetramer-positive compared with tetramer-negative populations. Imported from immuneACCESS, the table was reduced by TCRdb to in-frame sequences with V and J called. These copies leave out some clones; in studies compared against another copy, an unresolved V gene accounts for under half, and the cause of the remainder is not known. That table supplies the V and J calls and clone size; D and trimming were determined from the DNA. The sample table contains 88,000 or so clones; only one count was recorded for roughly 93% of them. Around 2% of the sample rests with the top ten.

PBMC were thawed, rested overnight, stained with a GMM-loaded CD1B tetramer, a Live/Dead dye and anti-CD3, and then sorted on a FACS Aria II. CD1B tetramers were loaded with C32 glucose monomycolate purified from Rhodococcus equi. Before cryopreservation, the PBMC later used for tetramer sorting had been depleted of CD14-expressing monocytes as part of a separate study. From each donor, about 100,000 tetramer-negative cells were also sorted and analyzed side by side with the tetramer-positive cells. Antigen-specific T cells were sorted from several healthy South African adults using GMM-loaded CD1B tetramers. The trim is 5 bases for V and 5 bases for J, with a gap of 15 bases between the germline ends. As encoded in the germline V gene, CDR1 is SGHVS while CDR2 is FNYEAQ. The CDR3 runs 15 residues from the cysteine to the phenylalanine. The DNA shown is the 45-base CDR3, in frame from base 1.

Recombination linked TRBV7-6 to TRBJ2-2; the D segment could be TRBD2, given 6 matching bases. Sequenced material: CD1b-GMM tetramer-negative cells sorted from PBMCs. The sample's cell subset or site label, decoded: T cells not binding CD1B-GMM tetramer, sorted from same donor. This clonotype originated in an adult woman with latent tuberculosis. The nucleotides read TGTGCCAGCAGCCCCCGGACAAGCGGGACCGGGGAGCTGTTTTTT. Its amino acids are CASSPRTSGTGELFF.